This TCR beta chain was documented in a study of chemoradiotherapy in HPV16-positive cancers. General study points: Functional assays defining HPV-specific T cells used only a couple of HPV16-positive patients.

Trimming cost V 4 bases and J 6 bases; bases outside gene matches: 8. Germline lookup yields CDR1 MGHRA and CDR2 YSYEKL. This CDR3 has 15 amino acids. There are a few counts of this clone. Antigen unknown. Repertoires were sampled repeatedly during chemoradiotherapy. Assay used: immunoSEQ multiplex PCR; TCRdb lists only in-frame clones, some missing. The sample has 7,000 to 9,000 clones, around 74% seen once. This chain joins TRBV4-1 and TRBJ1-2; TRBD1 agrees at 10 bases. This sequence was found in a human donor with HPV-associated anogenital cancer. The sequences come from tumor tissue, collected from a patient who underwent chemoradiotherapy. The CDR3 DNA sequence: TGCGCCAGCAGCCCTCTGGTGACAGGGGGCCATGGCTACACCTTC. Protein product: CASSPLVTGGHGYTF.